This is a list of T cell receptor beta chains from one sample in a study of vaccination effects on CD4 cells after COVID-19. These receptors have no identified antigens. Sequenced by immunoSEQ multiplex PCR; TCRdb stores in-frame clones only, minus some. The sample contains around 63,000 clones, about 80% of which appear only once. The sequenced sample was CD4+ T cells from PBMCs cultured with HCoV-OC43 spike peptides, obtained before COVID-19 vaccination. These receptors were collected from a human donor who received a COVID-19 vaccine. CDR3s leave out the opening cysteine and the closing phenylalanine or tryptophan. Fields, in order: D gene, J gene, V gene, CDR3 protein. The D gene is left open where the match is weak.

D gene: TRBD2
J gene: TRBJ2-3
V gene: TRBV18
CDR3 protein: ASSQGFSGGTDTQY

D gene: -
J gene: TRBJ1-5
V gene: TRBV7-3
CDR3 protein: ASSESWGQPQH

D gene: -
J gene: TRBJ2-2
V gene: TRBV6-5
CDR3 protein: ASSYDNSRTGELF

D gene: -
J gene: TRBJ1-1
V gene: TRBV5-8
CDR3 protein: ASSDGTDREAF

D gene: TRBD2
J gene: TRBJ2-3
V gene: TRBV7-9
CDR3 protein: ASSTLAGGTDTQY

D gene: TRBD2
J gene: TRBJ2-5
V gene: TRBV29-1
CDR3 protein: SGGRWTGGDTPQETQY

D gene: TRBD1
J gene: TRBJ1-2
V gene: TRBV18
CDR3 protein: ASSLGQGDGYT

D gene: -
J gene: TRBJ1-4
V gene: TRBV5-6
CDR3 protein: ASSRWTEKLF

D gene: -
J gene: TRBJ1-4
V gene: TRBV21-1
CDR3 protein: ASSKGRGGSLAARQKLF

D gene: -
J gene: TRBJ2-1
V gene: TRBV5-8
CDR3 protein: ASSLGLVLADEQF

D gene: -
J gene: TRBJ1-6
V gene: TRBV30
CDR3 protein: AWTPRGGLNSPLH

D gene: -
J gene: TRBJ2-3
V gene: TRBV3-1/TRBV3-2
CDR3 protein: ASSQVAASDTQY

D gene: TRBD2
J gene: TRBJ2-1
V gene: TRBV19
CDR3 protein: ASRGSGGATREQF

D gene: TRBD1
J gene: TRBJ1-1
V gene: TRBV3-1/TRBV3-2
CDR3 protein: ASSPRITGGTEAF

D gene: -
J gene: TRBJ1-2
V gene: TRBV5-1
CDR3 protein: ASSSLVGAYGYT

D gene: -
J gene: TRBJ1-2
V gene: TRBV6-6
CDR3 protein: ASSYPRENYGYT

D gene: -
J gene: TRBJ2-3
V gene: TRBV20-1
CDR3 protein: SASLWGADTQY

D gene: -
J gene: TRBJ1-6
V gene: TRBV27
CDR3 protein: ASSLSRGENSPLH

D gene: -
J gene: TRBJ2-3
V gene: TRBV6-1
CDR3 protein: ASSGANAGADRTDTQY

D gene: TRBD1
J gene: TRBJ2-5
V gene: TRBV29-1
CDR3 protein: SVATGEETQY

D gene: -
J gene: TRBJ2-2
V gene: TRBV10-1
CDR3 protein: ASSESVDGAGELF

D gene: -
J gene: TRBJ1-1
V gene: TRBV5-1
CDR3 protein: ASSVDGTNTEAF

D gene: -
J gene: TRBJ1-1
V gene: TRBV10-3
CDR3 protein: AISDYSRNTEAF

D gene: -
J gene: TRBJ1-2
V gene: TRBV4-2
CDR3 protein: ASSHTLERGPSNGYT

D gene: -
J gene: TRBJ1-3
V gene: TRBV24-1
CDR3 protein: ATAGKLRDSGNTIY

D gene: TRBD1
J gene: TRBJ2-5
V gene: TRBV10-2
CDR3 protein: ASSDTGTGETQY

D gene: -
J gene: TRBJ2-4
V gene: TRBV5-6
CDR3 protein: ASSGTGGILAKNIQY

D gene: -
J gene: TRBJ1-3
V gene: TRBV5-5
CDR3 protein: ASSLEAESGNTIY

D gene: TRBD2
J gene: TRBJ2-3
V gene: TRBV2
CDR3 protein: ASTRRGADTQY

D gene: -
J gene: TRBJ2-5
V gene: TRBV18
CDR3 protein: ASSSLAQRQETQY

D gene: -
J gene: TRBJ2-5
V gene: TRBV5-1
CDR3 protein: ASSLGTAQETQY

D gene: TRBD1
J gene: TRBJ2-1
V gene: TRBV6-2/TRBV6-3
CDR3 protein: ASRPPGQRQNNEQF

D gene: TRBD1
J gene: TRBJ2-5
V gene: TRBV5-1
CDR3 protein: ASSLAPRQGPQETQY

D gene: -
J gene: TRBJ2-5
V gene: TRBV7-2
CDR3 protein: ASGNPALPD

D gene: -
J gene: TRBJ2-5
V gene: TRBV27
CDR3 protein: ASSLWGNQETQY

D gene: TRBD1
J gene: TRBJ2-2
V gene: TRBV4-1
CDR3 protein: ASSQGTGGSTGELF

D gene: -
J gene: TRBJ2-5
V gene: TRBV6-5
CDR3 protein: ASNGGGGDAETQY

D gene: -
J gene: TRBJ2-2
V gene: TRBV30
CDR3 protein: AWSKGHGGDTGELF

D gene: TRBD1
J gene: TRBJ1-2
V gene: TRBV3-1/TRBV3-2
CDR3 protein: ASSQNRGPSYGYT